This passage covers 14 T cell receptor beta chains from one sample sequenced in a study of CD8 T cells in ankylosing spondylitis. TCRdb processed the 5' RACE reads anew with MiXCR; each CDR3 protein has one entry. The data show around 100,000 distinct CDR3 sequences, around 24% seen once. The sample consisted of synovial fluid, either unsorted or a sorted T cell fraction (not recorded which). All receptors derive from a male donor with ankylosing spondylitis.

This clonotype was observed at least ten times. This chain joins TRBV24-1 and TRBJ2-5; TRBD1 is a possible D gene (6 bases). Trimming shortened V by 3 bases and J by 1 base, and 11 bases separated the two germline ends. CDR3 size: 15 residues. CDR1 is KGHDR, CDR2 SFDVKD, per germline. This CDR3 is CATSDPQGPQETQYF. CDR3 bases: TGTGCCACCAGTGATCCCCAGGGGCCCCAAGAGACCCAGTACTTC.

This clonotype was counted a few times. V gene TRBV10-3 combines with J gene TRBJ1-6, with D possibly TRBD1 on 5 matching bases. Trimming took off 3 bases at V and 6 bases at J, with 15 bases between the two ends. This CDR3 has 16 residues. In germline, CDR1 is ENHRY, CDR2 SYGVKD. The CDR3 region is CAISDRRGGGNSPLHF. The CDR3 nucleotides read TGTGCCATCAGTGATAGGAGGGGTGGTGGTAATTCACCCCTCCACTTT.

The V gene is TRBV5-1, the J gene TRBJ2-1; TRBD2 matches 10 bases. The CDR3 consists of 16 residues. With V trimmed by 0 bases and J by 7 bases, 7 bases remained unmatched. In germline, CDR1 is SGHRS, CDR2 YFSETQ. CDR3 loop: CASSLETSGVTNEQFF. The CDR3 DNA reads TGCGCCAGCAGCTTGGAAACTAGCGGGGTTACGAATGAGCAGTTCTTC.

This clonotype was detected a few times. The chain links TRBV5-1 to TRBJ2-1; 10 bases line up with TRBD2. Germline V gives CDR1 SGHRS, CDR2 YFSETQ. The CDR3 sequence is 15 residues long. V lost 8 bases to trimming and J lost 4 bases; unmatched junction nucleotides: 9. CDR3 region: CASTIAGGPYNEQFF. DNA for the CDR3: TGCGCCAGTACTATAGCGGGAGGCCCATACAATGAGCAGTTCTTC.

J is TRBJ2-3 and V is TRBV10-3, with 10 bases that match TRBD1. The germline CDR1 and CDR2 sequences are ENHRY and SYGVKD. Losses at the gene ends were 11 bases for V and 2 bases for J; bases not matched to a gene: 10. This CDR3 comprises 15 residues. CDR3: CAVSSGTGATDTQYF. In nucleotides, the CDR3 is TGTGCCGTCTCGTCCGGGACAGGGGCCACAGATACGCAGTATTTT.

This chain connects TRBV2 to TRBJ1-4; D may be TRBD1 (5 bases). This CDR3 region has 16 residues. V shed 3 bases and J shed 0 bases, with 11 bases lying between them. The germline V gene encodes CDR1 SNHLY and CDR2 FYNNEI. The CDR3 reads CASSDGGASTNEKLFF. For the CDR3, the DNA is TGTGCCAGCAGTGACGGTGGGGCATCAACTAATGAAAAACTGTTTTTT.

V is TRBV5-1 and J is TRBJ2-7; TRBD2 is a possible D gene (6 bases). Germline values: CDR1 SGHRS, CDR2 YFSETQ. The CDR3 has 14 residues. V was trimmed by 0 bases and J by 5 bases, leaving 12 bases between them. This CDR3 reads CASSLVRRGNEQYF. The CDR3, as DNA: TGCGCCAGCAGCTTGGTCCGGCGGGGTAACGAGCAGTACTTC. The whole variable domain, filled in from reference TRBV5-1 and TRBJ2-7, reads KAGVTQTPRYLIKTRGQQVTLSCSPISGHRSVSWYQQTPGQGLQFLFEYFSETQRNKGNFPGRFSGRQFSNSRSEMNVSTLELGDSALYLCASSLVRRGNEQYFGPGTRLTVT.

V and J are TRBV5-6 and TRBJ2-1, with 14 bases lining up with TRBD2. CDR3 length: 18 amino acids. Germline V gene data show CDR1 as SGHDT and CDR2 as YYEEEE. The J segment lost 0 bases and the V segment lost 4 bases, leaving 6 bases of the junction unmatched. The CDR3 is CASSPGLAGESSYNEQFF. DNA for the CDR3: TGTGCCAGCAGCCCGGGACTAGCGGGAGAGAGCTCCTACAATGAGCAGTTCTTC.

The chain has TRBV20-1 and TRBJ2-7; D is undetermined. Trimming took 2 bases from V and 4 from J, leaving 12 bases between them. The germline V gene encodes CDR1 DFQATT and CDR2 SNEGSKA (reference sequence). CDR3 length: 13 amino acids. The CDR3 reads CSARPRASYEQYF. CDR3 nucleotides: TGCAGTGCTAGACCTAGGGCAAGTTACGAGCAGTACTTC.

This clonotype was seen ten or more times. J is TRBJ1-1 and V is TRBV2, with TRBD1 as a possible D gene (6 bases). The CDR3 spans 12 residues. Germline CDR1 SNHLY, CDR2 FYNNEI. The V and J ends lost 8 bases and 1 base respectively, with 8 bases between them. CDR3 DNA sequence: TGTGCCAGCGGACAGCAGAACACTGAAGCTTTCTTT. Translation: CASGQQNTEAFF.

The rearrangement joins TRBV20-1 to TRBJ2-3; possibly TRBD2 for D (6 bases). Per the germline V gene, CDR1 is DFQATT and CDR2 is SNEGSKA (reference sequence). V was shortened by 4 bases and J by 2 bases, with 10 bases between the two germline ends. The CDR3 length is 13 residues. CDR3: CSAISGVTDTQYF. The CDR3 DNA reads TGCAGTGCTATTAGCGGAGTCACAGATACGCAGTATTTT.

This clonotype was observed at least ten times. The chain uses TRBV9 and TRBJ2-1; D could derive from TRBD1 or TRBD2 (6 bases each). Germline V lookup: CDR1 SGDLS, CDR2 YYNGEE. Deletions cut 4 bases from V and 1 base from J, with 9 bases between. CDR3 length: 14 amino acids. The CDR3 nucleotides read TGTGCCAGCAGCAAGGGGGGTTCCTACAATGAGCAGTTCTTC. Translating gives CASSKGGSYNEQFF.

The rearrangement links TRBV27 to TRBJ1-6; perhaps TRBD1 as D (6 bases). The length of the CDR3 is 16 residues. Germline loops: CDR1 MNHEY, CDR2 SMNVEV (reference sequence). With 4 bases removed from V and 12 bases from J, the gap between germline ends came to 22 bases. The CDR3 loop is CASSYNPRAGARPLHF. DNA of the CDR3: TGTGCCAGCAGTTACAACCCCCGGGCAGGGGCGAGACCCCTCCACTTT.

The rearrangement links TRBV4-2 to TRBJ2-2; 8 nucleotides line up with TRBD1. Germline CDR1 LGHNA, CDR2 YNFKEQ. Trimming removed 1 base from V and 7 bases from J; junction bases left unmatched: 17. This CDR3 comprises 19 residues. The CDR3 coding sequence is TGTGCCAGCAGCCAAGGAGGGACCTTTGGCAGGGGGCGTAGCGGGGAGCTGTTTTTT. It translates to CASSQGGTFGRGRSGELFF.